This entry lists 3 T cell receptor beta chains sequenced from one sample in a study of shared clonotypes between healthy human individuals (dated by TCRdb to 2018 to 2021). Libraries were prepared through the immunoSEQ multiplex PCR assay. TCRdb carries this immuneACCESS record with in-frame sequences only. Its versions omit some clonotypes, under half of them owing to an unresolved V gene in the studies checked, with the rest unexplained. Within this sample are 1.6 million or so clones, with about 98.5% of them counted one time only. The top ten clones comprise around 0.38% of the sample. Sequenced material: naive CD4+ T cells sorted from blood. Taken with the paper, the label for cell subset or site translates to: CD45RA+ positively selected. The source of these receptors is a man aged 30-40 years in good health.

J is TRBJ2-2 and V is TRBV27; the D gene is possibly TRBD2 (6 bases). V shed 7 bases and J shed 5 bases, with 17 bases lying between them. The CDR3 contains 15 residues. Looked up from germline, CDR1 is MNHEY and CDR2 is SMNVEV (reference sequence). Here the CDR3 DNA reads TGTGCCAGCACCCGAACGGGAGTCTGGACCGGGGAGCTGTTTTTT. Protein sequence: CASTRTGVWTGELFF.

The chain joins TRBV2 to TRBJ2-5; D unresolved. From germline, CDR1 is SNHLY and CDR2 FYNNEI. This CDR3 region has 12 residues. V was clipped by 5 bases and J by 0 bases, with 4 bases between them. The CDR3 sequence is CASSTHQETQYF. DNA of the CDR3: TGTGCCAGCAGTACCCACCAAGAGACCCAGTACTTC.

This chain connects TRBV5-5 to TRBJ1-5; D is unresolved. CDR1 is SGHKS and CDR2 is YYEKEE in the germline V gene (reference sequence). This CDR3 has 16 amino acids. V gave up 2 bases and J gave up 2 bases, with 14 bases separating them. CDR3 loop: CASSLVPGFRNQPQHF. In DNA form, the CDR3 reads TGTGCCAGCAGCTTAGTCCCAGGTTTCCGCAATCAGCCCCAGCATTTT.